This TCR beta chain came from a study of cytomegalovirus exposure and HLA in healthy donors. Study-level findings and limits: TCR beta V- and J-gene trimming, according to a later analysis, was linked to a missense DCLRE1C variant.

Primers for the PCR totalled 60 Vbeta and 13 Jbeta. Profiling relied on immunoSEQ multiplex PCR, and the TCRdb table lists in-frame clones only, not all of them. The repertoire has roughly 80,000 clones, around three quarters of them found once; the top ten carry around 3.5%. Per germline, CDR1 SEHNR and CDR2 FQNEAQ (reference sequence). The V end lost 1 base, the J end lost 6 bases, and 10 bases lay between the germline ends. CDR3 length: 13 amino acids. Turning to this clone: The antigen is undetermined.

The TCR was taken from a man in his forties in good health and CMV-seronegative. This sequence joins TRBV7-9 and TRBJ2-7; no firm D call. Material for sequencing was PBMCs. CDR3 in amino acids: CASSLVGQAEQYF. CDR3 coding DNA: TGTGCCAGCAGCTTAGTGGGTCAGGCCGAGCAGTACTTC.